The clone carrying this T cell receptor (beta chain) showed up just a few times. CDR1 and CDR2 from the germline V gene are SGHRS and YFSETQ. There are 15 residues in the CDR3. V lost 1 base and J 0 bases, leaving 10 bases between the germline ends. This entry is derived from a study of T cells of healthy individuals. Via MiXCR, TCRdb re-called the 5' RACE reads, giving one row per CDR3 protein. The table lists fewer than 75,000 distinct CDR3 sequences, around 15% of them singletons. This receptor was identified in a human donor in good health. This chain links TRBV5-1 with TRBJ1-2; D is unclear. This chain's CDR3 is CASSLTERANYGYTF. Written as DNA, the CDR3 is TGCGCCAGCAGCTTGACAGAGAGGGCTAACTATGGCTACACCTTC.